Presented here are 3 T cell receptor beta chains from one specimen sequenced in a study of Ad26.COV2.S vaccination and SARS-CoV-2 variants. Here immunoSEQ multiplex PCR was the method, and the copy in TCRdb shows in-frame clones only, minus some. The table includes around 340,000 clones, around 90% detected once. Stated treatment: around 19 received Ad26.COV2.S at low or high dose, single or two shots; roughly 5 received placebo; per-sample allocation not given. Samples came from day 63 after the first vaccine or placebo injection. The sample here was peripheral blood, taken in a trial of Ad26.COV2.S vaccine versus placebo. These receptors originate from a person between 18 and 65 years old who received the Ad26.COV2.S COVID-19 vaccine or a placebo.

The V call is TRBV2, the J call TRBJ2-3, with D perhaps given as TRBD1 or TRBD2 (5 bases each). CDR3 size: 14 residues. CDR1 is SNHLY, CDR2 FYNNEI, per germline. Trimming left V 7 bases short and J 0 bases short, with 11 bases between. CDR3 sequence (DNA): TGTGCCAGCACCCCCGGGGCTAGCACAGATACGCAGTATTTT. Translated, it gives CASTPGASTDTQYF.

The chain is built from TRBV19 and TRBJ2-6; TRBD1 agrees at 12 bases. V lost 4 bases, J lost 11 bases, and 6 bases stayed unmatched. The CDR3 spans 15 residues. From germline, CDR1 is LNHDA and CDR2 SQIVND (reference sequence). CDR3 sequence (DNA): TGTGCCAGTAGTAGGCGGGACAGGGGGCTTCACGTCCTGACTTTC. As protein: CASSRRDRGLHVLTF.

The chain uses TRBV19 and TRBJ2-2; tentatively, D is TRBD2 (6 bases). CDR1 and CDR2 from the germline V gene are LNHDA and SQIVND (reference sequence). Between the trimmed V and J ends, which lost 5 bases and 5 bases, there was a span of 18 bases. The CDR3 has 16 residues. CDR3 sequence (DNA): TGTGCCAGTAGTTCGCGGGGAGGTTTGGGGACCGGGGAGCTGTTTTTT. Translating it yields CASSSRGGLGTGELFF.